Below are 31 T cell receptor beta chains sequenced from a single sample in a study of cytomegalovirus exposure and HLA in healthy donors. Primers for the PCR totalled 60 Vbeta and 13 Jbeta. Method: immunoSEQ multiplex PCR; TCRdb's copy keeps in-frame clones and lacks some. The repertoire holds about 170,000 clones, with over 75% as singletons. Sequencing used PBMCs. The receptors derive from a male donor in good health and CMV-seronegative.

A few counts support this clone. V usage is TRBV9 and J usage is TRBJ1-2, with 10 bases aligning to TRBD1. Germline trimming cut 3 bases from V and 4 bases from J; bases unmatched to any gene: 9. Germline V gene sequence: CDR1 SGDLS, CDR2 YYNGEE. This CDR3 spans 16 amino acids. The CDR3 region is CASSANPGQGIYGYTF. The CDR3 nucleotides read TGTGCCAGCAGCGCTAACCCGGGACAGGGGATCTATGGCTACACCTTC.

The genes are TRBV14 and TRBJ2-1; D not resolved. V dropped 4 bases and J dropped 2 bases, with 18 bases sitting between them. CDR1 and CDR2 from the germline V gene are SGHDN and FVKESK. The CDR3 sequence is 17 residues long. CDR3 DNA sequence: TGTGCCAGCAGCCCTCGGAGACGGCCCAGCGCCTACAATGAGCAGTTCTTC. Protein sequence: CASSPRRRPSAYNEQFF.

This CDR3 is CASSSMAGTEAFF. The CDR3 DNA reads TGTGCCAGCAGCTCGATGGCAGGGACAGAAGCTTTCTTT. This chain uses TRBV7-9 with TRBJ1-1, with D tentatively TRBD1 (6 bases). Germline V gene lookup returns CDR1 SEHNR and CDR2 FQNEAQ (reference sequence). V dropped 4 bases and J dropped 8 bases, with 14 bases sitting between them. This CDR3 spans 13 amino acids.

The CDR3 here is CASSLLAGGWETQYF. CDR3 sequence (DNA): TGTGCCAGCAGCTTATTGGCCGGCGGTTGGGAGACCCAGTACTTC. V and J are TRBV11-1 and TRBJ2-5, with D hard to call. The CDR3 has 15 amino acids. Deletions cut 2 bases from V and 5 bases from J, with 15 bases between. Germline lookup yields CDR1 SGHAT and CDR2 FQDESV (reference sequence).

Concerning this clone itself: Other DNA variants within this sample encode the same CDR3. The V gene is TRBV10-3, the J gene TRBJ1-1, with 10 bases identical to TRBD1. The CDR3 runs 14 residues. The V gene end was trimmed by 4 bases and the J gene end by 1 base; junction bases not matched to a gene: 0. Germline V CDR1 and CDR2: ENHRY, SYGVKD. In DNA, the CDR3 is TGTGCCATCAGTGGGACAGGGGGGAACACTGAAGCTTTCTTT. Protein: CAISGTGGNTEAFF.

The chain employs TRBV5-6 and TRBJ1-1; D call uncertain. Germline CDR1 and CDR2: SGHDT and YYEEEE. This CDR3 has 15 amino acids. V was shortened by 2 bases and J by 0 bases, with 11 bases between the two germline ends. This CDR3 is CASSLAGPMNTEAFF. CDR3 nucleotide sequence: TGTGCCAGCAGCTTAGCGGGCCCCATGAACACTGAAGCTTTCTTT.

The chain links TRBV6-6 to TRBJ2-7, with a tentative D call TRBD1 (6 bases). Germline loops: CDR1 MNHNY, CDR2 SVGAGI (reference sequence). V lost 4 bases and J 6 bases, leaving 7 bases between the germline ends. The CDR3 extends over 11 amino acids. The CDR3 here is CASSSGVEQYF. The CDR3 coding sequence is TGTGCCAGCAGTTCAGGGGTCGAGCAGTACTTC.

The chain is built from TRBV6-6 and TRBJ2-7; 7 nucleotides line up with TRBD1. The V gene's germline CDR1 is MNHNY and CDR2 SVGAGI (reference sequence). This CDR3 is 13 amino acids long. V lost 6 bases to trimming and J lost 2 bases; unmatched junction nucleotides: 4. The chain's CDR3 is CASRTGTAYEQYF. As DNA, the CDR3 is TGTGCCAGCAGAACCGGGACAGCCTACGAGCAGTACTTC.

J is TRBJ2-1 and V is TRBV15, with D maybe TRBD2 (6 bases). V was clipped by 3 bases and J by 7 bases, with 19 bases between them. CDR1 is LNHNV and CDR2 is YYDKDF in the germline V gene (reference sequence). The length of the CDR3 is 16 residues. CDR3 nucleotide sequence: TGTGCCACCAGCAGTCAGCGGGCGGAGGCCTCAAATGAGCAGTTCTTC. It specifies CATSSQRAEASNEQFF.

This clone was seen a single time. The chain joins TRBV2 to TRBJ2-6; 9 nucleotides agree with TRBD1. V was clipped by 6 bases and J by 2 bases; unmatched bases: 5. Germline V gene sequence: CDR1 SNHLY, CDR2 FYNNEI. CDR3 length: 16 residues. In DNA form, the CDR3 reads TGTGCCAGCAGGGCCGGGACAGGGACTGGGGCCAACGTCCTGACTTTC. It is translated as CASRAGTGTGANVLTF.

V usage is TRBV6-5 and J usage is TRBJ2-5; 8 nucleotides align to TRBD1. Losses at the gene ends were 6 bases for V and 1 base for J; bases not matched to a gene: 4. Germline values: CDR1 MNHEY, CDR2 SVGAGI. The CDR3 spans 14 residues. In nucleotides, the CDR3 is TGTGCCAGCAGATTTACAGGGGGCCAAGAGACCCAGTACTTC. Residues: CASRFTGGQETQYF.

The V gene is TRBV6-5, the J gene TRBJ2-3; TRBD2 matches 10 bases. The CDR3 runs to 15 residues. CDR1 is MNHEY and CDR2 is SVGAGI in the germline V gene. Germline trimming cut 6 bases from V and 2 bases from J; bases unmatched to any gene: 5. The CDR3 DNA reads as TGTGCCAGCAGCCCCGGACTAGCGGCCACAGATACGCAGTATTTT. Its protein product is CASSPGLAATDTQYF.

The genes are TRBV29-1 and TRBJ2-5; the match to TRBD1 covers 7 bases. The CDR3 runs to 14 residues. Germline CDR1 reads SQVTM; CDR2 reads ANQGSEA. The ends lost 4 bases at V and 4 bases at J; junction bases unmatched: 9. CDR3 region: CSVAATGLVETQYF. The CDR3, as DNA: TGCAGCGTTGCCGCGACAGGGTTGGTAGAGACCCAGTACTTC.

V and J are TRBV19 and TRBJ1-4; D gene unclear. Per germline, CDR1 LNHDA and CDR2 SQIVND (reference sequence). This CDR3 comprises 15 residues. With 6 bases removed from V and 2 bases from J, the gap between germline ends came to 13 bases. CDR3 sequence reads: CASRAPGNTNEKLFF. CDR3 nucleotides: TGTGCCAGTAGGGCCCCCGGGAACACTAATGAAAAACTGTTTTTT.

This chain connects TRBV5-1 to TRBJ1-5; a weak D match, TRBD1 (6 bases). The germline V gene has CDR1 SGHRS and CDR2 YFSETQ. V gave up 4 bases and J gave up 10 bases, with 18 bases separating them. The CDR3 length is 14 residues. CDR3 amino acids: CASSNGEGGKPQHF. The DNA of the CDR3 is TGCGCCAGCAGCAACGGGGAGGGGGGTAAACCCCAGCATTTT.

This clone was seen only a few times. The chain recombines TRBV6-5 with TRBJ1-3; D is possibly TRBD1 (6 bases). The CDR3 contains 14 residues. V lost 9 bases and J 0 bases, leaving 12 bases between the germline ends. Germline CDR1 MNHEY, CDR2 SVGAGI. The CDR3 nucleotides are TGTGCCAGTTCGACAGGCGACTCTGGAAACACCATATATTTT. Translated: CASSTGDSGNTIYF.

The V gene is TRBV5-1, the J gene TRBJ1-2; possible D gene TRBD1, 5 bases. Trimming took off 0 bases at V and 4 bases at J, with 10 bases between the two ends. From germline, CDR1 is SGHRS and CDR2 YFSETQ. CDR3 size: 14 residues. CDR3: CASSLVGEGYGYTF. DNA for the CDR3: TGCGCCAGCAGCTTGGTGGGGGAGGGCTATGGCTACACCTTC. Drawing the rest from reference TRBV5-1 and TRBJ1-2, the complete variable domain is KAGVTQTPRYLIKTRGQQVTLSCSPISGHRSVSWYQQTPGQGLQFLFEYFSETQRNKGNFPGRFSGRQFSNSRSEMNVSTLELGDSALYLCASSLVGEGYGYTFGSGTRLTVV.

The chain employs TRBV27 and TRBJ2-1; TRBD2 aligns across 9 bases. The V and J ends lost 5 bases and 6 bases, in that order; junction bases with no gene match: 17. Germline loops: CDR1 MNHEY, CDR2 SMNVEV (reference sequence). This CDR3 region has 18 residues. CDR3 in DNA: TGTGCCAGCAGTACTACGTTGGCGGGGGGGCCTTTTCGCAATGAGCAGTTCTTC. Protein product: CASSTTLAGGPFRNEQFF.

V is TRBV4-1 and J is TRBJ2-7; 7 positions agree with TRBD2. Germline-derived CDR1 and CDR2 are MGHRA and YSYEKL. The V and J ends lost 0 bases and 0 bases, in that order; junction bases with no gene match: 8. The CDR3 runs 17 residues. In DNA, the CDR3 is TGCGCCAGCAGCCAAGAGACGACTAGCATATTCTCCTACGAGCAGTACTTC. It specifies CASSQETTSIFSYEQYF.

The table lists this clone with a few counts. This chain uses TRBV7-8 with TRBJ1-3, with D unclear. Germline values: CDR1 SGHVS, CDR2 FQNEAQ. This CDR3 has 12 residues. Trimming took off 5 bases at V and 4 bases at J, with 6 bases between the two ends. The CDR3 loop reads CASSPGGNTIYF. DNA of the CDR3: TGTGCCAGCAGCCCCGGGGGAAACACCATATATTTT.

J is TRBJ1-2 and V is TRBV14; 12 positions agree with TRBD1. Germline CDR1 and CDR2: SGHDN and FVKESK. V lost 5 bases, J lost 8 bases, and 12 bases stayed unmatched. The CDR3 is 16 amino acids. This chain's CDR3 is CASSVGQGALWGGYTF. The CDR3 DNA is TGTGCCAGCAGCGTGGGACAGGGGGCCCTCTGGGGCGGCTACACCTTC. Based on the CDR3 plus reference TRBV14 and TRBJ1-2, the full variable domain is EAGVTQFPSHSVIEKGQTVTLRCDPISGHDNLYWYRRVMGKEIKFLLHFVKESKQDESGMPNNRFLAERTGGTYSTLKVQPAELEDSGVYFCASSVGQGALWGGYTFGSGTRLTVV.

The chain uses TRBV6-5 and TRBJ1-1, with D hard to call. V was clipped by 4 bases and J by 1 base, with 16 bases between them. The germline gives CDR1 MNHEY, CDR2 SVGAGI. The CDR3 is made up of 16 amino acids. The CDR3 nucleotides read TGTGCCAGCAGTTCCCCGAGGAGGGCCCGGAACACTGAAGCTTTCTTT. As protein: CASSSPRRARNTEAFF.

The genes are TRBV18 and TRBJ2-7; 8 nucleotides agree with TRBD2. The CDR3 is 15 amino acids. CDR1 is KGHSH and CDR2 is LQKENI in the germline V gene. J gave up 5 bases and V 0 bases, and 6 bases lay outside the gene matches. The CDR3, as DNA: TGTGCCAGCTCACCACCCGGGGCGGGGGGCCACGAGCAGTACTTC. This gives the protein CASSPPGAGGHEQYF.

The chain employs TRBV23-1 and TRBJ1-6; D uncertain. TRBV23-1 has ORF status, its function being uncertain. This CDR3 spans 12 amino acids. Trimming removed 9 bases at V and 10 bases at J, with 13 bases between. The DNA for the CDR3 is TGCGCCAGTCGGCTGGAGGGCTCACCCCTCCACTTT. Protein product: CASRLEGSPLHF.

This chain uses TRBV10-2 with TRBJ2-2; 9 nucleotides line up with TRBD1. CDR3 length equals 16 residues. Germline CDR1 WSHSY, CDR2 SAAADI. J gave up 4 bases and V 6 bases, and 9 bases lay outside the gene matches. The CDR3 region has the DNA TGCGCCAGCAGGGCGGGACAGGGTTCGGGCACCGGGGAGCTGTTTTTT. The encoded protein is CASRAGQGSGTGELFF.

V is TRBV29-1 and J is TRBJ1-1, with 10 bases matching TRBD1. The CDR3 sequence is 13 residues long. Germline assignment: CDR1 SQVTM and CDR2 ANQGSEA. Trimming took 7 bases from V and 1 from J; bases not matched to a gene: 3. The CDR3 region has the DNA TGCAGCGCCTGGACAGGGGGGAACACTGAAGCTTTCTTT. It yields the protein CSAWTGGNTEAFF.

The V gene is TRBV5-6, the J gene TRBJ2-2, with a tentative D call TRBD2 (7 bases). Trimming left V 4 bases short and J 8 bases short, with 21 bases between. This CDR3 is 16 amino acids long. The germline V gene encodes CDR1 SGHDT and CDR2 YYEEEE. CDR3 coding DNA: TGTGCCAGCAGCACGAGCGGGACACCCTCTATTGGGGAGCTGTTTTTT. Translating it yields CASSTSGTPSIGELFF.

The chain links TRBV14 to TRBJ1-2; D unclear. Germline CDR1 and CDR2: SGHDN and FVKESK. Trimming pared 2 bases from V and 4 bases from J, leaving 11 bases between. CDR3 length: 14 amino acids. In nucleotides, the CDR3 is TGTGCCAGCAGCCAACACGACGGACTCTATGGCTACACCTTC. Its protein is CASSQHDGLYGYTF.

This clone was observed a handful of times. The chain couples TRBV27 to TRBJ2-7, with D unresolved. The germline gives CDR1 MNHEY, CDR2 SMNVEV (reference sequence). Trimming left V 5 bases short and J 1 base short, with 9 bases between. There are 13 residues in the CDR3. CDR3 bases: TGTGCCAGCAGTGGCAGTCTTTCCTACGAGCAGTACTTC. It is translated as CASSGSLSYEQYF.

The chain employs TRBV5-4 and TRBJ1-2; 8 bases match TRBD1. Germline CDR1 SGHNT, CDR2 YYREEE (reference sequence). The CDR3 is 15 amino acids. With 3 bases clipped from V and 5 bases from J, the junction kept 9 bases outside the gene matches. The CDR3 nucleotides read TGTGCCAGCAGCTCCCGGACAGGGTCTCCATATGGCTACACCTTC. Translating it yields CASSSRTGSPYGYTF.

CDR3 DNA sequence: TGTGCCAGCAGCGCCCGGCAGGGGATGAGAGAGACCCAGTACTTC. Protein sequence: CASSARQGMRETQYF. The chain links TRBV9 to TRBJ2-5, with a tentative D call TRBD1 (6 bases). The CDR3 has 15 amino acids. Looked up from germline, CDR1 is SGDLS and CDR2 is YYNGEE. The V end lost 3 bases, the J end lost 4 bases, and 16 bases lay between the germline ends.